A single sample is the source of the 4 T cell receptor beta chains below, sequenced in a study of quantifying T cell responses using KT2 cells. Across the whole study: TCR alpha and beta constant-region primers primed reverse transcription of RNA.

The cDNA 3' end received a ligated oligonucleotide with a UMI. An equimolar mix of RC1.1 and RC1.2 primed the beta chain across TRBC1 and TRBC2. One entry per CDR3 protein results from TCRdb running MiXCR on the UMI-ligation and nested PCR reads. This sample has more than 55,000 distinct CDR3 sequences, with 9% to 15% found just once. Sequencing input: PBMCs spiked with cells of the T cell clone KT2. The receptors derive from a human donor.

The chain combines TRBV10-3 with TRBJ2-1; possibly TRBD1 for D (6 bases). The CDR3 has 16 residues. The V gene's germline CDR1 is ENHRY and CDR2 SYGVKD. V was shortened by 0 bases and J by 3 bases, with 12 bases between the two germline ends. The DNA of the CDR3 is TGTGCCATCAGTGAGTCAGCCAGGGGCAACTACAATGAGCAGTTCTTC. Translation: CAISESARGNYNEQFF.

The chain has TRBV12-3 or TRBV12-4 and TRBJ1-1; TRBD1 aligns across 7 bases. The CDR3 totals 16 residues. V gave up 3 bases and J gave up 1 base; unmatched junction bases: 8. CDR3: CASSFGRGIWNTEAFF. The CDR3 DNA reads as TGTGCCAGCAGTTTTGGCAGGGGGATATGGAACACTGAAGCTTTCTTT.

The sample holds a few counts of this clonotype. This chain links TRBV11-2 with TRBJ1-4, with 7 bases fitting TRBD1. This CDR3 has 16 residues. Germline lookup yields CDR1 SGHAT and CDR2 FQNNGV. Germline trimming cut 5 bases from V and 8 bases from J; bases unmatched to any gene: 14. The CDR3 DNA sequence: TGTGCCAGCAGCGCCACTATTTACAGGGGAGGGGAAAAACTGTTTTTT. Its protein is CASSATIYRGGEKLFF.

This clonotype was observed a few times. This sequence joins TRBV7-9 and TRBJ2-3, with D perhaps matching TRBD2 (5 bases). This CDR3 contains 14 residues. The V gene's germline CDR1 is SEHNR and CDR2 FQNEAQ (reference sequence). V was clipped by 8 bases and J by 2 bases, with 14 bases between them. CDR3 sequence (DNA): TGTGCCAGCCGGGGTCACAGATCCACAGATACGCAGTATTTT. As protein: CASRGHRSTDTQYF.